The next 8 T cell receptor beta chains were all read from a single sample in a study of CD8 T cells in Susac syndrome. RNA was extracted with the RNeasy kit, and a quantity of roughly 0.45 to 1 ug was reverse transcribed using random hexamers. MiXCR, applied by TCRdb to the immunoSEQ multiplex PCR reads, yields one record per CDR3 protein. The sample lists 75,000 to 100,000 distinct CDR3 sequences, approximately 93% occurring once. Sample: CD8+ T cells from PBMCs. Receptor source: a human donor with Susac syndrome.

Here the CDR3 reads CASSDAGGFNGYTF. The CDR3 nucleotides are TGTGCCAGTAGTGACGCAGGGGGATTTAACGGCTACACCTTC. The V and J genes are TRBV19 and TRBJ1-2; the match to TRBD1 covers 7 bases. Trimming took 5 bases from V and 8 from J; bases not matched to a gene: 11. This CDR3 spans 14 amino acids. CDR1 and CDR2 (germline): LNHDA, SQIVND (reference sequence).

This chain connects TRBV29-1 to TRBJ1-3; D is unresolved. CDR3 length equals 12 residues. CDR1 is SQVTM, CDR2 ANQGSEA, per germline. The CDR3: CSVEYSGNTIYF. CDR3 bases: TGCAGTGTAGAATACTCTGGAAACACCATATATTTT.

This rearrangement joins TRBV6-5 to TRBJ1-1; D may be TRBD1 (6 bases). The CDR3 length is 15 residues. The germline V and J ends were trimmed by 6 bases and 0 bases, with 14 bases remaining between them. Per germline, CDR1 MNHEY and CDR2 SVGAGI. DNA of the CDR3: TGTGCCAGCAGCAGTACAGGGAACGTGAACACTGAAGCTTTCTTT. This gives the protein CASSSTGNVNTEAFF.

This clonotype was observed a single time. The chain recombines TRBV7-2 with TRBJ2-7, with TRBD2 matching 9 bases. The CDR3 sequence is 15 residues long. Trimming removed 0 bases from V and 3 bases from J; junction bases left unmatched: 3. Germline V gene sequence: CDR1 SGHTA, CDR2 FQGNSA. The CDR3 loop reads CASSLAVAGVYEQYF. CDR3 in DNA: TGTGCCAGCAGCTTAGCGGTAGCGGGAGTCTACGAGCAGTACTTC.

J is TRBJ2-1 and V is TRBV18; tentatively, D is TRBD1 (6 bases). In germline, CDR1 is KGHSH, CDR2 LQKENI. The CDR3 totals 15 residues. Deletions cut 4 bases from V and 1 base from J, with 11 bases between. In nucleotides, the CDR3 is TGTGCCAGCTCACTAGGGGGTTATTCCTACAATGAGCAGTTCTTC. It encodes CASSLGGYSYNEQFF.

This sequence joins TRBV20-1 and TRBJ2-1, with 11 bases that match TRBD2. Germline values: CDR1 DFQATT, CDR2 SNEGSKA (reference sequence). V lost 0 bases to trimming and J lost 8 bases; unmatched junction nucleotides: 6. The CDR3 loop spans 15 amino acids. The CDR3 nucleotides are TGCAGTGCTAGAGATTGGGGGACTAGCGGCCATGAGCAGTTCTTC. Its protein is CSARDWGTSGHEQFF.

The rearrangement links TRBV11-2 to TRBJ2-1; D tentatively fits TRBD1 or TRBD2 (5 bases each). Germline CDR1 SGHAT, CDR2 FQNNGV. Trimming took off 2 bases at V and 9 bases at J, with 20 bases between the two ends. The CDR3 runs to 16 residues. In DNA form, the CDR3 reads TGTGCCAGCAGCTTAACCCCCGGGACCCCGGGGACTGAGCAGTTCTTC. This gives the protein CASSLTPGTPGTEQFF.

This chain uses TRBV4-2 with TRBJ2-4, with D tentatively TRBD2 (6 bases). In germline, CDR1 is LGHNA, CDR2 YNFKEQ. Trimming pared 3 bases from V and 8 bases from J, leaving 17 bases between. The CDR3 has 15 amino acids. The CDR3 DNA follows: TGTGCCAGCAGCCAGGCCCCCCAAACGGGGGACATTCAGTACTTC. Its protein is CASSQAPQTGDIQYF.